Shown below are 21 T cell receptor beta chains from a single sample sequenced in a study of monozygotic twins with inflammatory bowel disease. TCRdb re-called the 5' RACE reads; every CDR3 protein appears as one record, without DNA. The table counts under 130,000 distinct CDR3 sequences; approximately 1.8% lies in the top ten. Sequenced: blood. Receptors originate from a human donor with ulcerative colitis or Crohn's disease, or a healthy co-twin of an affected twin (not recorded which).

V is TRBV6-1 and J is TRBJ1-4. The germline CDR1 and CDR2 sequences are MNHNS and SASEGT. The CDR3 consists of 13 residues. CDR3 loop: CASLAANNEKLFF.

CDR3 loop: CSARQTGLTNQPQHF. V usage is TRBV20-1 and J usage is TRBJ1-5. The CDR3 covers 15 residues. Germline CDR1 is DFQATT and CDR2 is SNEGSKA (reference sequence).

V is TRBV4-3 and J is TRBJ2-3; the TCRdb call, TRBD1, lacks DNA for checking. Germline V gene lookup returns CDR1 LGHNA and CDR2 YSLEER. The CDR3 sequence is 17 residues long. CDR3 sequence: CASSQETQGPSTDTQYF.

The CDR3: CASSPHSGAKYNEQFF. The chain couples TRBV7-8 to TRBJ2-1; with no DNA, the TCRdb D assignment of TRBD2 cannot be verified. CDR1 and CDR2 (germline): SGHVS, FQNEAQ. There are 16 residues in the CDR3. Combining the CDR3 with reference TRBV7-8 and TRBJ2-1 gives the whole variable domain GAGVSQSPRYKVAKRGQDVALRCDPISGHVSLFWYQQALGQGPEFLTYFQNEAQLDKSGLPSDRFFAERPEGSVSTLKIQRTQQEDSAVYLCASSPHSGAKYNEQFFGPGTRLTVL.

The V call is TRBV6-5, the J call TRBJ1-5; TCRdb designates TRBD1, a call that cannot be tested without DNA. This CDR3 comprises 16 residues. Germline V CDR1 and CDR2: MNHEY, SVGAGI. The chain's CDR3 is CASSSPGQGAAQPQHF.

This chain joins TRBV15 and TRBJ2-7. The germline CDR1 and CDR2 sequences are LNHNV and YYDKDF (reference sequence). The CDR3 is 12 amino acids. This chain's CDR3 is CATSTTDHEQYF.

The rearrangement joins TRBV5-1 to TRBJ1-6; TCRdb picks TRBD1, but there is no DNA to check that call. The CDR3 length is 15 residues. The V gene's germline CDR1 is SGHRS and CDR2 YFSETQ. This CDR3 reads CASSLGQGINSPLHF. Full variable domain (rest looked up from reference TRBV5-1 and TRBJ1-6): KAGVTQTPRYLIKTRGQQVTLSCSPISGHRSVSWYQQTPGQGLQFLFEYFSETQRNKGNFPGRFSGRQFSNSRSEMNVSTLELGDSALYLCASSLGQGINSPLHFGNGTRLTVT.

The chain joins TRBV24-1 to TRBJ2-1. The CDR3 loop spans 16 amino acids. Looked up from germline, CDR1 is KGHDR and CDR2 is SFDVKD. CDR3 amino acids: CATSAVGTSSYNEQFF.

The J gene is TRBJ2-3, the V gene TRBV7-2; no DNA is available, so the TRBD1 call from TCRdb remains unchecked. This CDR3 is 17 amino acids long. Germline-derived CDR1 and CDR2 are SGHTA and FQGNSA. The CDR3 spells CASSLAGGRVGTDTQYF.

The chain joins TRBV10-2 to TRBJ1-6; checking the TCRdb D call of TRBD1 is not possible without DNA. Per the germline V gene, CDR1 is WSHSY and CDR2 is SAAADI. The CDR3 is 16 amino acids. The CDR3 loop reads CASSDRESSYNSPLHF.

The genes are TRBV15 and TRBJ2-1. This CDR3 comprises 15 residues. The germline CDR1 and CDR2 sequences are LNHNV and YYDKDF (reference sequence). The CDR3 region is CATSRAGGPRNEQFF.

The chain is built from TRBV28 and TRBJ2-7; TCRdb proposes TRBD1, but this gene call is untestable without DNA. Germline V CDR1 and CDR2: MDHEN, SYDVKM. This CDR3 is built from 14 residues. CDR3 amino acids: CASSSQGREYEQYF.

The chain joins TRBV6-2 or TRBV6-3 to TRBJ2-1; the TRBD1 assignment by TCRdb is unverifiable without DNA. Per germline, CDR1 MNHEY and CDR2 SVGEGT. This CDR3 is built from 15 residues. The CDR3 sequence: CASRGDRGRINEQFF.

The rearrangement joins TRBV5-4 to TRBJ2-1; TCRdb calls TRBD2, which cannot be checked without DNA. Germline CDR1 is SGHNT and CDR2 is YYREEE (reference sequence). This CDR3 is built from 16 residues. This CDR3 is CASSMTIAGVRNEQFF.

The rearrangement joins TRBV28 to TRBJ2-7. The CDR3 loop spans 12 amino acids. Germline V gene sequence: CDR1 MDHEN, CDR2 SYDVKM. CDR3 amino acids: CASSLNDRVWYF.

V is TRBV4-3 and J is TRBJ1-4. This CDR3 spans 16 amino acids. CDR1 LGHNA and CDR2 YSLEER come from the germline V gene. CDR3 residues: CASSQAVQIVNEKLFF.

Here the CDR3 reads CASTIRWGNGEQFF. The chain employs TRBV19 and TRBJ2-1; TCRdb selects TRBD1, and the lack of DNA leaves this call unchecked. The CDR3 contains 14 residues. Germline V gives CDR1 LNHDA, CDR2 SQIVND (reference sequence).

The chain couples TRBV5-1 to TRBJ2-7. The germline CDR1 and CDR2 sequences are SGHRS and YFSETQ. The CDR3 loop spans 16 amino acids. CDR3 protein: CASSGWPSGRYYEQYF.

V gene TRBV5-1 combines with J gene TRBJ2-3; TCRdb names TRBD2, which stays unverified in the absence of DNA. Per germline, CDR1 SGHRS and CDR2 YFSETQ. This CDR3 has 14 residues. CDR3 sequence: CASSLAGVVDTQYF.

The genes are TRBV9 and TRBJ1-6; TCRdb designates TRBD1, a call that cannot be tested without DNA. This CDR3 has 14 amino acids. Looked up from germline, CDR1 is SGDLS and CDR2 is YYNGEE. CDR3 sequence reads: CASSFDRGNSPLHF. The full variable domain, in which reference TRBV9 and TRBJ1-6 provide the parts outside the CDR3, is DSGVTQTPKHLITATGQRVTLRCSPRSGDLSVYWYQQSLDQGLQFLIQYYNGEERAKGNILERFSAQQFPDLHSELNLSSLELGDSALYFCASSFDRGNSPLHFGNGTRLTVT.

This chain's CDR3 is CASSSNYPTSEAFF. The chain uses TRBV5-1 and TRBJ1-1. The CDR3 runs to 14 residues. Germline V gives CDR1 SGHRS, CDR2 YFSETQ.